One sample yielded the 23 T cell receptor beta chains listed below, sequenced in a study of response to subunit inactivated influenza vaccine. TCRdb redid the calling of the RT-PCR reads with MiXCR, one entry per CDR3 protein. The sample lists around 570,000 distinct CDR3 sequences; less than 8% were seen once. Sample: PBMCs from blood, taken about 23 months after vaccination. The origin of the receptors is a man aged 45 to 70 who received an inactivated influenza vaccine.

The V and J genes are TRBV7-8 and TRBJ1-4, with D uncertain. The CDR3 contains 15 residues. Trimming took off 2 bases at V and 8 bases at J, with 15 bases between the two ends. CDR1 SGHVS and CDR2 FQNEAQ come from the germline V gene. DNA of the CDR3: TGTGCCAGCAGCTTACCCGGGTCCCCAGCGGAAAAACTGTTTTTT. Its protein product is CASSLPGSPAEKLFF.

The gene calls are TRBV3-1 and TRBJ1-5; TRBD1 aligns across 8 bases. V lost 1 base, J lost 3 bases, and 2 bases stayed unmatched. This CDR3 has 15 amino acids. Germline CDR1 and CDR2: LGHDT and YNNKEL (reference sequence). The CDR3 DNA sequence: TGTGCCAGCAGCCAAGGGACAGGGCACAATCAGCCCCAGCATTTT. It encodes CASSQGTGHNQPQHF. The whole variable domain, remainder taken from reference TRBV3-1 and TRBJ1-5, is DTAVSQTPKYLVTQMGNDKSIKCEQNLGHDTMYWYKQDSKKFLKIMFSYNNKELIINETVPNRFSPKSPDKAHLNLHINSLELGDSAVYFCASSQGTGHNQPQHFGDGTRLSIL.

This clonotype was detected ten times or more. The chain recombines TRBV7-9 with TRBJ2-3; tentative D call: TRBD2 (5 bases). The CDR3 covers 17 residues. Looked up from germline, CDR1 is SEHNR and CDR2 is FQNEAQ (reference sequence). Trimming left V 10 bases short and J 0 bases short, with 23 bases between. The CDR3 loop is CATATPLQRSSTDTQYF. For the CDR3, the DNA is TGTGCCACCGCTACCCCCCTCCAGCGGAGTAGCACAGATACGCAGTATTTT.

This clonotype was seen many times. As DNA, the CDR3 is TGCAGTGCTATCGCGGGAAGCACAGATACGCAGTATTTT. This translates into CSAIAGSTDTQYF. The chain is built from TRBV20-1 and TRBJ2-3, with D possibly matching TRBD2 (6 bases). V lost 4 bases, J lost 0 bases, and 8 bases lay in between. The CDR3 covers 13 residues. Germline V gene sequence: CDR1 DFQATT, CDR2 SNEGSKA (reference sequence).

This clonotype was recorded at least ten times. The chain employs TRBV20-1 and TRBJ1-6, with 9 bases matching TRBD1. The CDR3 runs to 14 residues. With 3 bases clipped from V and 8 bases from J, the junction kept 5 bases outside the gene matches. Germline values: CDR1 DFQATT, CDR2 SNEGSKA (reference sequence). The CDR3 sequence is CSASRGTGYSPLHF. CDR3 bases: TGCAGTGCTAGTAGAGGGACAGGGTATTCACCCCTCCACTTT.

Details on this clonotype: This sequence may be a read error, since a much larger clone differs from it by one base. In this CDR3 the conserved last residue, phenylalanine or tryptophan, is missing, so a read error is likely. The chain has TRBV5-6 and TRBJ1-6, with 8 bases lining up with TRBD1. CDR3 length: 16 residues. Germline trimming cut 3 bases from V and 13 bases from J; bases unmatched to any gene: 15. Germline lookup yields CDR1 SGHDT and CDR2 YYEEEE. In nucleotides, the CDR3 is TGTGCCAGCAGCTCATCCGGACAGGGAATTAGATCCCCCCTCCACTTA. It translates to CASSSSGQGIRSPLHL.

In its sample, this clonotype was seen a few times. The germline gene is not matched at one end of the junction; a read error may be the cause. This sequence joins TRBV20-1 and TRBJ2-7, with a tentative D call TRBD1 (6 bases). This CDR3 comprises 14 residues. The germline gives CDR1 DFQATT, CDR2 SNEGSKA (reference sequence). The CDR3, as DNA: TGCAGTGCCAGAGCCGGGACAAACTCCTACGAGCAGTACTTC. As protein: CSARAGTNSYEQYF.

In its sample, this clonotype was seen a few times. This sequence joins TRBV27 and TRBJ2-2, with D possibly matching TRBD1 (5 bases). Deletions cut 2 bases from V and 6 bases from J, with 7 bases between. Germline assignment: CDR1 MNHEY and CDR2 SMNVEV (reference sequence). The CDR3 extends over 13 amino acids. CDR3 amino acids: CASSLMGPGELFF. The CDR3 DNA is TGTGCCAGCAGTTTAATGGGGCCCGGGGAGCTGTTTTTT.

This clonotype appeared a few times. The chain recombines TRBV5-6 with TRBJ1-6; no clear D. Trimming took 3 bases from V and 8 from J, leaving 15 bases between them. The CDR3 length is 15 residues. The germline V gene has CDR1 SGHDT and CDR2 YYEEEE. CDR3 sequence (DNA): TGTGCCAGCAGCTCCCGGGCCCCCTTTGATTCACCCCTCCACTTT. Translated, it gives CASSSRAPFDSPLHF. Looking up the rest from reference TRBV5-6 and TRBJ1-6 gives the full variable domain: DAGVTQSPTHLIKTRGQQVTLRCSPKSGHDTVSWYQQALGQGPQFIFQYYEEEERQRGNFPDRFSGHQFPNYSSELNVNALLLGDSALYLCASSSRAPFDSPLHFGNGTRLTVT.

The sample holds many counts of this clonotype. CDR3: CASSTSGRGTDTQYF. The CDR3 DNA is TGTGCCAGCAGCACTAGCGGGAGAGGCACAGATACGCAGTATTTT. The rearrangement joins TRBV2 to TRBJ2-3; TRBD2 agrees at 11 bases. CDR1 and CDR2 (germline): SNHLY, FYNNEI. Germline trimming cut 6 bases from V and 1 base from J; bases unmatched to any gene: 3. The CDR3 totals 15 residues.

V usage is TRBV4-1 and J usage is TRBJ2-3; 8 nucleotides match TRBD2. Trimming took 4 bases from V and 2 from J; bases not matched to a gene: 5. This CDR3 has 15 amino acids. Germline CDR1 MGHRA, CDR2 YSYEKL. CDR3 nucleotide sequence: TGCGCCAGCAGCCCAGCGGGGGCCTTCACAGATACGCAGTATTTT. It codes for CASSPAGAFTDTQYF.

This clonotype was detected many times. The chain has TRBV7-8 and TRBJ1-1, with 7 positions matching TRBD1. The CDR3 contains 18 residues. Trimming took 2 bases from V and 4 from J; bases not matched to a gene: 16. CDR1 is SGHVS, CDR2 FQNEAQ, per germline. CDR3 DNA sequence: TGTGCCAGCAGCTTACCCCCGGACAGGCTGTTGTCAGGCACTGAAGCTTTCTTT. Translated: CASSLPPDRLLSGTEAFF.

This chain links TRBV10-1 with TRBJ2-7; D is tentatively TRBD1 or TRBD2 (5 bases each). V gave up 6 bases and J gave up 5 bases, with 11 bases separating them. The germline gives CDR1 WNHNN, CDR2 SYGVQD (reference sequence). The CDR3 is made up of 12 amino acids. Here the CDR3 reads CASSQGPDEQYF. CDR3 coding DNA: TGCGCCAGCAGCCAGGGACCCGACGAGCAGTACTTC.

This clonotype was detected ten times or more. V and J are TRBV20-1 and TRBJ2-5; possible D gene TRBD1, 6 bases. Germline V gene sequence: CDR1 DFQATT, CDR2 SNEGSKA (reference sequence). This CDR3 contains 13 residues. Trimming stripped 6 bases from V and 1 base from J, with 12 bases between. In nucleotides, the CDR3 is TGCAGTGCGACGGACAGTTTCCAAGAGACCCAGTACTTC. Protein sequence: CSATDSFQETQYF.

This clonotype appeared many times. This rearrangement joins TRBV7-9 to TRBJ2-1, with D hard to call. The CDR3 totals 13 residues. V dropped 3 bases and J dropped 6 bases, with 9 bases sitting between them. The germline V gene has CDR1 SEHNR and CDR2 FQNEAQ (reference sequence). The CDR3 region has the DNA TGTGCCAGCAGCTTTTCCTACCTCAATGAGCAGTTCTTC. Encoded protein: CASSFSYLNEQFF.

This clonotype was observed at least ten times. The chain links TRBV28 to TRBJ2-5; 9 nucleotides line up with TRBD1. CDR3 length: 15 amino acids. Per the germline V gene, CDR1 is MDHEN and CDR2 is SYDVKM. Germline trimming cut 4 bases from V and 4 bases from J; bases unmatched to any gene: 7. CDR3 residues: CASSSPTGGGETQYF. The CDR3 coding sequence is TGTGCCAGCAGTTCCCCGACAGGGGGAGGAGAGACCCAGTACTTC.

There are a few counts of this clonotype. V is TRBV6-5 and J is TRBJ2-1; the D gene could be TRBD1 or TRBD2 (5 bases each). V gave up 6 bases and J gave up 10 bases, with 10 bases separating them. Germline V gene data show CDR1 as MNHEY and CDR2 as SVGAGI. The CDR3 spans 11 residues. CDR3 nucleotide sequence: TGTGCCAGCAGACACGGGACCGAGCAGTTCTTC. This gives the protein CASRHGTEQFF.

This chain joins TRBV20-1 and TRBJ2-3; a weak D match, TRBD1 (6 bases). There are 14 residues in the CDR3. V was clipped by 4 bases and J by 3 bases, with 14 bases between them. The V gene's germline CDR1 is DFQATT and CDR2 SNEGSKA (reference sequence). CDR3 coding DNA: TGCAGTGCTACCCACAGGGATGGGACAGATACGCAGTATTTT. Amino acids: CSATHRDGTDTQYF.

This clonotype has a count of ten or more. The V gene is TRBV28, the J gene TRBJ1-4; 8 bases are a match to TRBD1. This CDR3 is built from 14 residues. V lost 7 bases and J lost 4; bases outside the gene matches: 5. Germline V gene sequence: CDR1 MDHEN, CDR2 SYDVKM. As DNA, the CDR3 is TGTGCCAGCACCAGGGGGCGTATTAATGAAAAACTGTTTTTT. Translation gives CASTRGRINEKLFF.

The chain combines TRBV10-3 with TRBJ2-6; D perhaps matches TRBD2 (6 bases). V lost 6 bases and J 0 bases, leaving 9 bases between the germline ends. This CDR3 has 15 residues. In germline, CDR1 is ENHRY, CDR2 SYGVKD. The CDR3: CAISREFSGANVLTF. CDR3 coding DNA: TGTGCCATCAGCCGGGAGTTCTCTGGGGCCAACGTCCTGACTTTC.

This clonotype was counted at least ten times. This may be a read error: a much more frequent sequence differs by one nucleotide. The chain joins TRBV7-2 to TRBJ2-5; D is unclear. V was shortened by 0 bases and J by 3 bases, with 8 bases between the two germline ends. The CDR3 spans 14 residues. Germline V gene data show CDR1 as SGHTA and CDR2 as FQGNSA. CDR3 loop: CASSLAGSKETQYF. In DNA, the CDR3 is TGTGCCAGCAGCTTAGCCGGCAGCAAAGAGACCCAGTACTTC.

This clonotype was observed a handful of times. The chain uses TRBV11-2 and TRBJ1-2; TRBD1 might be the D (5 bases). CDR3 size: 13 residues. Germline V gives CDR1 SGHAT, CDR2 FQNNGV. V lost 0 bases and J lost 7, with 9 bases in between. The CDR3 DNA reads as TGTGCCAGCAGCTTAGATTCCGGGGGTGGCTACACCTTC. Translated: CASSLDSGGGYTF.

This clonotype appeared many times. V usage is TRBV29-1 and J usage is TRBJ2-3; D remains ambiguous. Germline values: CDR1 SQVTM, CDR2 ANQGSEA. Trimming removed 5 bases from V and 4 bases from J, with 22 bases in between. The CDR3 covers 16 residues. CDR3 loop: CSVQAIGLKGADTQYF. CDR3 DNA sequence: TGCAGCGTTCAAGCTATTGGGCTAAAGGGCGCAGATACGCAGTATTTT.